This is a list of T cell receptor beta chains from one sample in a study of T cell repertoires in cytomegalovirus infection. TCRdb reprocessed the reads via MiXCR and lists one record per CDR3 protein. The table shows 750,000 to 900,000 distinct CDR3 sequences, with 29% occurring only once. These receptors lack a known antigen. Sample: cultured CD8+ T cells from PBMCs, taken from culture after CMV antigen stimulation. All receptors derive from a human donor in good health (CMV status not recorded). Some clones in this sample may be carry-over from other donors' samples. Both conserved end residues are part of each CDR3. D genes are given only for firm matches. Only some rows state a clone size, as once, few, many or a class for expanded clones.

J gene: TRBJ1-6
V gene: TRBV5-5
D gene: NA
clone size: NA
CDR3 protein: CASSTTVSLNSPLHF
CDR3 DNA: TGTGCCAGCAGCACGACAGTAAGCTTGAATTCACCCCTCCACTTT

J gene: TRBJ1-4
V gene: TRBV7-9
D gene: NA
clone size: many
CDR3 protein: CASRMDAPKLFF
CDR3 DNA: TGTGCCAGCAGGATGGACGCCCCAAAACTGTTTTTT

J gene: TRBJ1-2
V gene: TRBV7-9
D gene: NA
clone size: NA
CDR3 protein: CALGPGGHYGYTF
CDR3 DNA: TGTGCTCTTGGACCTGGTGGGCACTATGGCTACACCTTC

J gene: TRBJ2-1
V gene: TRBV13
D gene: NA
clone size: NA
CDR3 protein: CASTPSGGSSYNEQFF
CDR3 DNA: TGTGCCAGCACCCCAAGTGGGGGGAGCTCCTACAATGAGCAGTTCTTC

J gene: TRBJ2-3
V gene: TRBV4-1
D gene: TRBD1
clone size: few
CDR3 protein: CASSPSLGGDTQYF
CDR3 DNA: TGCGCCAGCAGCCCCAGTCTAGGGGGCGATACGCAGTATTTT

J gene: TRBJ2-1
V gene: TRBV6-4
D gene: TRBD2
clone size: few
CDR3 protein: CASSNDGLAGDPLGYEQFF
CDR3 DNA: TGTGCCAGCAGTAACGACGGACTAGCGGGGGACCCGTTGGGTTATGAGCAGTTCTTC

J gene: TRBJ1-4
V gene: TRBV2
D gene: NA
clone size: NA
CDR3 protein: CARRDGSNEKLFF
CDR3 DNA: TGTGCCAGACGGGACGGATCTAATGAAAAACTGTTTTTT

J gene: TRBJ2-7
V gene: TRBV12-3/TRBV12-4
D gene: NA
clone size: NA
CDR3 protein: CASSTGSEQYF
CDR3 DNA: TGTGCCAGCAGTACCGGATCAGAGCAGTACTTC

J gene: TRBJ2-2
V gene: TRBV4-1
D gene: NA
clone size: NA
CDR3 protein: CASSLHGGRPGELFF
CDR3 DNA: TGCGCCAGCAGCCTCCATGGGGGGCGCCCCGGGGAGCTGTTTTTT

J gene: TRBJ2-1
V gene: TRBV6-1
D gene: NA
clone size: few
CDR3 protein: CASRDGTEQFF
CDR3 DNA: TGTGCCAGCAGGGACGGGACAGAGCAGTTCTTC

J gene: TRBJ2-1
V gene: TRBV5-1
D gene: NA
clone size: few
CDR3 protein: CASSLFLGDPISHNEQFF
CDR3 DNA: TGCGCCAGCAGCTTGTTTTTGGGGGATCCTATATCCCACAATGAGCAGTTCTTC

J gene: TRBJ1-6
V gene: TRBV5-1
D gene: TRBD1
clone size: NA
CDR3 protein: CASSLGQGLDGSPLHF
CDR3 DNA: TGCGCCAGCAGCTTGGGACAGGGGCTCGACGGCTCACCCCTCCACTTT

J gene: TRBJ1-2
V gene: TRBV27
D gene: TRBD1
clone size: NA
CDR3 protein: CASSFGQGLYGYTF
CDR3 DNA: TGTGCCAGCAGTTTTGGACAGGGCCTCTATGGCTACACCTTC

J gene: TRBJ2-1
V gene: TRBV7-2
D gene: NA
clone size: many
CDR3 protein: CASSLGGSEQFF
CDR3 DNA: TGTGCCAGCAGCTTAGGGGGGAGTGAGCAGTTCTTC

J gene: TRBJ2-3
V gene: TRBV11-2
D gene: NA
clone size: NA
CDR3 protein: CASSLGSGSWRTDTQYF
CDR3 DNA: TGTGCCAGCAGCTTGGGGTCAGGGTCCTGGAGGACAGATACGCAGTATTTT

J gene: TRBJ2-2
V gene: TRBV11-2
D gene: NA
clone size: NA
CDR3 protein: CASSPHGGANTGELFF
CDR3 DNA: TGTGCCAGCAGCCCGCATGGGGGCGCGAACACCGGGGAGCTGTTTTTT

J gene: TRBJ1-6
V gene: TRBV19
D gene: NA
clone size: NA
CDR3 protein: CASSISPGGTLHF
CDR3 DNA: TGTGCCAGTAGTATTTCCCCCGGGGGCACCCTCCACTTT

J gene: TRBJ2-7
V gene: TRBV25-1
D gene: TRBD1
clone size: NA
CDR3 protein: CASSTLDGTGGPYEQYF
CDR3 DNA: TGTGCCAGCAGCACTCTTGACGGGACAGGGGGCCCATACGAGCAGTACTTC

J gene: TRBJ1-3
V gene: TRBV7-2
D gene: NA
clone size: NA
CDR3 protein: CASSPSPGSGNTIYF
CDR3 DNA: TGTGCCAGCAGCCCTAGCCCGGGCTCTGGAAACACCATATATTTT

J gene: TRBJ1-3
V gene: TRBV27
D gene: NA
clone size: few
CDR3 protein: CASSFRGTGNTIYF
CDR3 DNA: TGTGCCAGCAGTTTTAGGGGCACTGGAAACACCATATATTTT

J gene: TRBJ1-1
V gene: TRBV19
D gene: NA
clone size: NA
CDR3 protein: CASRTGLITEAFF
CDR3 DNA: TGTGCCAGTAGAACAGGGCTGATCACTGAAGCTTTCTTT

J gene: TRBJ1-5
V gene: TRBV12-3/TRBV12-4
D gene: TRBD1
clone size: NA
CDR3 protein: CASSRDRAGQPQHF
CDR3 DNA: TGTGCCAGCAGTCGGGACAGGGCGGGACAGCCCCAGCATTTT

J gene: TRBJ2-1
V gene: TRBV9
D gene: TRBD2
clone size: NA
CDR3 protein: CASSSWTSGGHEQFF
CDR3 DNA: TGTGCCAGCAGCTCCTGGACTAGCGGGGGACATGAGCAGTTCTTC

J gene: TRBJ1-5
V gene: TRBV6-1
D gene: NA
clone size: many
CDR3 protein: CASSLRSNQPQHF
CDR3 DNA: TGTGCCAGCAGTTTACGTAGCAATCAGCCCCAGCATTTT

J gene: TRBJ2-2
V gene: TRBV11-2
D gene: NA
clone size: NA
CDR3 protein: CASTESLGSGELFF
CDR3 DNA: TGTGCCAGCACCGAAAGCTTGGGGTCCGGGGAGCTGTTTTTT

J gene: TRBJ2-5
V gene: TRBV12-3/TRBV12-4
D gene: TRBD1
clone size: NA
CDR3 protein: CASSQRPTGVETQYF
CDR3 DNA: TGTGCCAGCAGTCAACGCCCTACAGGGGTAGAGACCCAGTACTTC

J gene: TRBJ2-1
V gene: TRBV6-6
D gene: TRBD1
clone size: NA
CDR3 protein: CASCPDRGRTGEQFF
CDR3 DNA: TGTGCCAGCTGCCCGGACAGGGGGCGTACGGGTGAGCAGTTCTTC

J gene: TRBJ2-3
V gene: TRBV6-5
D gene: TRBD2
clone size: NA
CDR3 protein: CASKPTSGGAQDTQYF
CDR3 DNA: TGTGCCAGCAAACCTACTAGCGGGGGGGCCCAAGATACGCAGTATTTT

J gene: TRBJ1-2
V gene: TRBV6-5
D gene: TRBD1
clone size: NA
CDR3 protein: CASSPNPTGTGNGYTF
CDR3 DNA: TGTGCCAGCAGTCCCAATCCCACCGGGACAGGGAATGGCTACACCTTC

J gene: TRBJ2-3
V gene: TRBV5-8
D gene: TRBD1
clone size: NA
CDR3 protein: CASSVAGTEDTDTQYF
CDR3 DNA: TGTGCCAGCAGCGTAGCCGGGACAGAGGATACAGATACGCAGTATTTT

J gene: TRBJ2-5
V gene: TRBV9
D gene: TRBD1
clone size: NA
CDR3 protein: CASSVAGQGIETQYF
CDR3 DNA: TGTGCCAGCAGCGTAGCTGGACAGGGGATAGAGACCCAGTACTTC

J gene: TRBJ2-3
V gene: TRBV12-3/TRBV12-4
D gene: NA
clone size: few
CDR3 protein: CASSLQGITDTQYF
CDR3 DNA: TGTGCCAGCAGTTTGCAGGGGATCACAGATACGCAGTATTTT

J gene: TRBJ1-2
V gene: TRBV29-1
D gene: NA
clone size: NA
CDR3 protein: CSVEDATDYGYTF
CDR3 DNA: TGCAGCGTTGAAGACGCTACGGACTATGGCTACACCTTC

J gene: TRBJ2-1
V gene: TRBV9
D gene: TRBD2
clone size: NA
CDR3 protein: CASSVPAAGGEQFF
CDR3 DNA: TGTGCCAGCAGCGTACCCGCGGCGGGGGGTGAGCAGTTCTTC

J gene: TRBJ1-5
V gene: TRBV20-1
D gene: NA
clone size: few
CDR3 protein: CSAGPGPNNQPQHF
CDR3 DNA: TGCAGTGCTGGACCGGGGCCGAACAATCAGCCCCAGCATTTT

J gene: TRBJ2-7
V gene: TRBV29-1
D gene: NA
clone size: once
CDR3 protein: CSVGASYEQYF
CDR3 DNA: TGCAGCGTTGGGGCGTCCTACGAGCAGTACTTC

J gene: TRBJ2-3
V gene: TRBV7-2
D gene: NA
clone size: many
CDR3 protein: CASSLDLTDTQYF
CDR3 DNA: TGTGCCAGCAGCTTAGACTTAACAGATACGCAGTATTTT

J gene: TRBJ2-5
V gene: TRBV7-6
D gene: TRBD1
clone size: many
CDR3 protein: CASSLGGTAARKTQYF
CDR3 DNA: TGTGCCAGCAGCTTAGGGGGGACAGCCGCCCGGAAGACCCAGTACTTC

J gene: TRBJ2-3
V gene: TRBV7-6
D gene: NA
clone size: few
CDR3 protein: CASSLVGVSPDTQYF
CDR3 DNA: TGTGCCAGCAGCTTAGTTGGGGTGAGCCCAGATACGCAGTATTTT

J gene: TRBJ2-7
V gene: TRBV6-1
D gene: NA
clone size: many
CDR3 protein: CASCHAFPYEQYF
CDR3 DNA: TGTGCCAGCTGTCACGCTTTCCCGTACGAGCAGTACTTC